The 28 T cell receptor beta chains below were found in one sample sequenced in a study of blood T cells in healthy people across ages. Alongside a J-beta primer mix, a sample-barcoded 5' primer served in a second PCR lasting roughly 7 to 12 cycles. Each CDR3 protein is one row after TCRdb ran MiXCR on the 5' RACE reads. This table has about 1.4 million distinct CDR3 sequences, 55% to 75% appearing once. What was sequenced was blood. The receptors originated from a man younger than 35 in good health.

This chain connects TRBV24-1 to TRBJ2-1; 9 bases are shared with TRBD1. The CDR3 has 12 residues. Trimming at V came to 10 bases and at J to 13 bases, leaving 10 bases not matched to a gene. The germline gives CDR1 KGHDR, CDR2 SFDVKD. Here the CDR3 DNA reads TGTGCCACTGCCCTCGGGACAGGGAAACAGTTCTTC. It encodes CATALGTGKQFF.

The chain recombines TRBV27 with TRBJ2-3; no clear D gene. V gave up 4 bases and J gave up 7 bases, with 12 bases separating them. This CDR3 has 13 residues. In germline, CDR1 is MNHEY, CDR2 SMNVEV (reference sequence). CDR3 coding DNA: TGTGCCAGCAGTTCGGTCTCTCCTTATACGCAGTATTTT. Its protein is CASSSVSPYTQYF.

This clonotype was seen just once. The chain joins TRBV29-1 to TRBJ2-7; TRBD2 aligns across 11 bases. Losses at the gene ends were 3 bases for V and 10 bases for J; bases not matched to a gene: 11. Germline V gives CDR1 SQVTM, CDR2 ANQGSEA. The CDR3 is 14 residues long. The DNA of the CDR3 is TGCAGCGTTGAGTTAGCGGGGGGGCTCGAGATCCAGTACTTC. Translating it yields CSVELAGGLEIQYF.

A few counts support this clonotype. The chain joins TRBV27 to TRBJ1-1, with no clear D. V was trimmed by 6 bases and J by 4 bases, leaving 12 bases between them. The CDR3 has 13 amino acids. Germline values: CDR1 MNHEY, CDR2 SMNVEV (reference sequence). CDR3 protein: CASSGLGSTEAFF. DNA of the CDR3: TGTGCCAGCAGCGGGCTAGGAAGCACTGAAGCTTTCTTT.

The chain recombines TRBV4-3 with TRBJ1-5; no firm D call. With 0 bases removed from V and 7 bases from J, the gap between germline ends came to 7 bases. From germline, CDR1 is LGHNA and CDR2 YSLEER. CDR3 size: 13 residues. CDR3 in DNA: TGCGCCAGCAGCCAAGACTGGCAGCAGCCCCAGCATTTT. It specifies CASSQDWQQPQHF.

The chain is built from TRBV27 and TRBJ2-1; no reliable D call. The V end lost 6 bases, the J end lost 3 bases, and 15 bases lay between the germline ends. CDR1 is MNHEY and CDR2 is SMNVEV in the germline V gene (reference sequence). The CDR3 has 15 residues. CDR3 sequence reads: CASSLSVTGYNEQFF. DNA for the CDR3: TGTGCCAGCAGCCTGTCCGTTACGGGCTACAATGAGCAGTTCTTC.

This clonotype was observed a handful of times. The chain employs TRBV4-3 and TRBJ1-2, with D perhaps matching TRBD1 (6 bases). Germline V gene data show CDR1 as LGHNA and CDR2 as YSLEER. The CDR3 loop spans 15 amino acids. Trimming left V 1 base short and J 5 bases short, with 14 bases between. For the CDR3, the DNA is TGCGCCAGCAGCCAAGGTGGTACGGGACAATATGGCTACACCTTC. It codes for CASSQGGTGQYGYTF.

The CDR3 DNA is TGCAGGCCGACAGGGGGTACAGATACGCAGTATTTT. Translated: CRPTGGTDTQYF. The chain uses TRBV20-1 and TRBJ2-3, with TRBD1 identical over 9 bases. The CDR3 spans 12 residues. Germline-derived CDR1 and CDR2 are DFQATT and SNEGSKA (reference sequence).

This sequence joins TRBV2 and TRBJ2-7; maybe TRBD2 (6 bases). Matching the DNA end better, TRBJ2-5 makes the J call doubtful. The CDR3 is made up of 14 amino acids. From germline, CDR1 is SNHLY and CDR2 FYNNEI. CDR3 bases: TGTGCCAGCCTCCTACTAAGAGCGGGAGAGACCCAGTACTTC. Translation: CASLLLRAGETQYF.

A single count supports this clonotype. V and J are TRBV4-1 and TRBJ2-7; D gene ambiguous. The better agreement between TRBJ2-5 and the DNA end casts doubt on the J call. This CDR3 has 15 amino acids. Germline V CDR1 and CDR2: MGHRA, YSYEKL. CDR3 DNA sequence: TGCGCCAGCAGCCAAGAAGTCCTTGCCTCTGGGACCCAGTACTTC. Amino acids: CASSQEVLASGTQYF.

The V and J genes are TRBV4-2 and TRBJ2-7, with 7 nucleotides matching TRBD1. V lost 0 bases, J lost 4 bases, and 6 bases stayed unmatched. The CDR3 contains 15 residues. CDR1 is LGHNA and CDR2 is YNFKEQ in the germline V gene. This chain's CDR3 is CASSQDTGDRYEQYF. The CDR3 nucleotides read TGTGCCAGCAGCCAAGATACAGGGGATCGATACGAGCAGTACTTC.

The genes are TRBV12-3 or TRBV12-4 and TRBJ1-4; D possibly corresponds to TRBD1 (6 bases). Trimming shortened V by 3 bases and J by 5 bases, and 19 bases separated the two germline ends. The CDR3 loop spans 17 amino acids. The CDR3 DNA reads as TGTGCCAGCAGTTTGGCTAGACTACAGGGCTCGAATGAAAAACTGTTTTTT. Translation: CASSLARLQGSNEKLFF.

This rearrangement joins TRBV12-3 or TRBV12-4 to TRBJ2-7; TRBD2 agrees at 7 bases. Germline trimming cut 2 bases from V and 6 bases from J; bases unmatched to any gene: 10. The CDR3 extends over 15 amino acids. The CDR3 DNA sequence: TGTGCCAGCAGTTTACGGAGGCGGGAGTATGGCGAGCAGTACTTC. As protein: CASSLRRREYGEQYF.

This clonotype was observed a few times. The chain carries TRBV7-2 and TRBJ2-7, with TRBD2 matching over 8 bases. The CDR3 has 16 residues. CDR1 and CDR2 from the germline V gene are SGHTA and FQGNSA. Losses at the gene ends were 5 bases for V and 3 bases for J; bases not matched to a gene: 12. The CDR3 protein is CASSRGMVAGYYEQYF. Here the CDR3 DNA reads TGTGCCAGCAGCCGGGGCATGGTAGCGGGATACTACGAGCAGTACTTC.

CDR3 sequence reads: CASSFGPEQYF. DNA for the CDR3: TGTGCCAGCAGTTTCGGACCAGAGCAGTACTTC. The chain recombines TRBV27 with TRBJ2-7, with unresolved D. The CDR3 is 11 amino acids. V was clipped by 3 bases and J by 7 bases, with 7 bases between them. Germline V CDR1 and CDR2: MNHEY, SMNVEV (reference sequence).

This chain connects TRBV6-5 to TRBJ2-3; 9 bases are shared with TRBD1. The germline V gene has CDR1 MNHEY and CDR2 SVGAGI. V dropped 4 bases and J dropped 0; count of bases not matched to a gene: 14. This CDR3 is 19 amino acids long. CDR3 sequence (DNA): TGTGCCAGCAGTTTAACCGGGACAGGGAACCAGTATAGCACAGATACGCAGTATTTT. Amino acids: CASSLTGTGNQYSTDTQYF.

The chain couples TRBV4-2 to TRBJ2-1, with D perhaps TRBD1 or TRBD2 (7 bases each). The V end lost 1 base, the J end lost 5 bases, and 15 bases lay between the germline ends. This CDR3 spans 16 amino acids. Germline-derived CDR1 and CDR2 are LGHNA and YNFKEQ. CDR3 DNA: TGTGCCAGCAGCCAAGTTCCAGGGGGGGGGGACAATGAGCAGTTCTTC. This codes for CASSQVPGGGDNEQFF.

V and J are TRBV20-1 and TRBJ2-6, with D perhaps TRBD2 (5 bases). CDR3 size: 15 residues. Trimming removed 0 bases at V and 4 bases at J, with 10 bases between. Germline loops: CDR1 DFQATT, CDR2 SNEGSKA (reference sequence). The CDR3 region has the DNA TGCAGTGCTAGAGATTCGGGAAACGGGGCCAACGTCCTGACTTTC. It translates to CSARDSGNGANVLTF.

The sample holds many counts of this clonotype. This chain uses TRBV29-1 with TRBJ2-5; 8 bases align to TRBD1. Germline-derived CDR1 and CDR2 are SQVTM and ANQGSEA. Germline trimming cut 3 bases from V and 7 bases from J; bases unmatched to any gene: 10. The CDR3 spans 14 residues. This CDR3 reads CSVDFRTGKVTQYF. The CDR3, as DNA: TGCAGCGTTGACTTTAGGACAGGGAAGGTGACCCAGTACTTC.

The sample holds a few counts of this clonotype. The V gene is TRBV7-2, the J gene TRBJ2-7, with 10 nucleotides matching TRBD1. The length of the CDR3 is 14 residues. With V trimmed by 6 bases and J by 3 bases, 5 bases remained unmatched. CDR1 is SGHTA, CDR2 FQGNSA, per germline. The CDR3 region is CASSTGQGDYEQYF. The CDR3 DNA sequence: TGTGCCAGCAGTACAGGACAGGGGGACTACGAGCAGTACTTC.

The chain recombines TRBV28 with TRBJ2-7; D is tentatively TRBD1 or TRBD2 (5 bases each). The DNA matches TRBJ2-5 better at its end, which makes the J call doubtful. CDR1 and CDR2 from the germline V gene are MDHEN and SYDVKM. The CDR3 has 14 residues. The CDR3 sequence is CASSVSGGYETQYF. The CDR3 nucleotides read TGTGCCAGCAGTGTCTCTGGGGGATACGAGACCCAGTACTTC.

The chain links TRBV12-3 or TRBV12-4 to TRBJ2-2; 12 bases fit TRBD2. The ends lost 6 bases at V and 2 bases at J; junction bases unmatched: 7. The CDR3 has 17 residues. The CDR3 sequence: CASSPTSGGLNTGELFF. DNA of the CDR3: TGTGCCAGCAGCCCTACTAGCGGGGGGCTTAACACCGGGGAGCTGTTTTTT.

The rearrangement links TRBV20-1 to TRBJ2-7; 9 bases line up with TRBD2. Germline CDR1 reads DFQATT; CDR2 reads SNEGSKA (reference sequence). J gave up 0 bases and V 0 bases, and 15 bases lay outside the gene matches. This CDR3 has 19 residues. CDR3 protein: CSARDPLAGFQGNSYEQYF. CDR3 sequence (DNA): TGCAGTGCTAGAGATCCCCTAGCGGGGTTTCAAGGGAACTCCTACGAGCAGTACTTC.

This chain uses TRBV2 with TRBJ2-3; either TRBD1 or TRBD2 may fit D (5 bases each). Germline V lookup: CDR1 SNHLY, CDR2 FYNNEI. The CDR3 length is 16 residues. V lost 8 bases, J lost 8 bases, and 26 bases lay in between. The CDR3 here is CASGVPDRRGGVTQYF. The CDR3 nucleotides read TGTGCCAGCGGAGTCCCCGATCGACGTGGGGGAGTTACGCAGTATTTT.

CDR3 nucleotides: TGTGCCAGCAGCTTAGCGGACAGGAATCAGCAGTTCTTC. Translation: CASSLADRNQQFF. V and J are TRBV7-2 and TRBJ2-1; 7 bases align to TRBD1. The CDR3 loop spans 13 amino acids. Germline CDR1 is SGHTA and CDR2 is FQGNSA. The junction had 4 bases not matched to a gene; V was cut back by 0 bases and J by 11 bases.

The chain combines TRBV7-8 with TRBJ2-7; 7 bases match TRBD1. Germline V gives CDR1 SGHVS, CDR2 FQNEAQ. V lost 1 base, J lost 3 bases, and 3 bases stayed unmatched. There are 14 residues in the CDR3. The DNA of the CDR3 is TGTGCCAGCAGCTTAGAAGGGGGCAACTACGAGCAGTACTTC. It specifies CASSLEGGNYEQYF.

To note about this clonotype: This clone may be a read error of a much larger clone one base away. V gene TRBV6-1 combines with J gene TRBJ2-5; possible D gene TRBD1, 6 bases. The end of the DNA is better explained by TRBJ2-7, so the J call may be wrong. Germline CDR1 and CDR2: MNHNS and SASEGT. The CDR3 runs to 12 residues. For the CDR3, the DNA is TGTGCCAGCAGGCAACAGGGCTACGAGCAGTACTTC. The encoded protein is CASRQQGYEQYF.

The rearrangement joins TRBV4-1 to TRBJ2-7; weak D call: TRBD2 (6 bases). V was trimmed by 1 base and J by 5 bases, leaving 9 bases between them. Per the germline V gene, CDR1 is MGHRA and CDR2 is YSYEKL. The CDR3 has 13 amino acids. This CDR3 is CASSQVGSHEQYF. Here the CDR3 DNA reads TGCGCCAGCAGCCAAGTCGGGAGTCACGAGCAGTACTTC.